This TCR beta chain comes out of a study of cytomegalovirus exposure and HLA in healthy donors. The V and J ends lost 8 bases and 2 bases respectively, with 13 bases between them. CDR3 length: 13 amino acids. From germline, CDR1 is SNHLY and CDR2 FYNNEI. Vbeta (60) and Jbeta (13) primers were used in the PCR. Method: immunoSEQ multiplex PCR; TCRdb's copy keeps in-frame clones and lacks some. The sample holds approximately 140,000 clones; 77% are singletons and the top ten take around 1.5%. The sequence was collected from a female donor in good health and CMV-seronegative. J is TRBJ2-7 and V is TRBV2; tentative D call: TRBD2 (6 bases). The sequencing input was PBMCs. The chain's CDR3 is CASAGWGAYEQYF. DNA for the CDR3: TGTGCCAGCGCAGGATGGGGGGCCTACGAGCAGTACTTC. The complete variable domain, with remaining parts taken from reference TRBV2 and TRBJ2-7, reads EPEVTQTPSHQVTQMGQEVILRCVPISNHLYFYWYRQILGQKVEFLVSFYNNEISEKSEIFDDQFSVERPDGSNFTLKIRSTKLEDSAMYFCASAGWGAYEQYFGPGTRLTVT.